This T cell receptor beta chain stems from a study of blood T cell repertoires in COVID-19 (dated by TCRdb to the early 2020s). The study in broad terms: The collaborator samples originated in the United States, Italy and Spain and spanned the acute and convalescent phases of COVID-19. The prospective study material was composed of cDNA or gDNA derived from T cells, B-cell-depleted T cells, or PBMCs. Deeply sampled blood TCRbeta repertoires from subjects exposed to, actively infected with, or recovered from COVID-19 were included in the dataset. The repertoires were released in a freely available public database intended as a resource for research on the immune response to SARS-CoV-2. The samples were drawn from two sources: the first 160 participants of the ongoing ImmuneRACE study, and 950 to 1,500 subjects contributed by 6 global collaborators. Nearly every sample came with metadata listing a de-identified subject ID, COVID-19 status, age in years and sex. Where available, HLA class I and class II types were taken from metadata supplied by the sample provider and were not determined by assay-based typing.

TCRbeta CDR3 regions were amplified from genomic DNA using the immunoSEQ Assay, a bias-controlled multiplex PCR. Processing in the source paper ran as follows. The number of nucleated cells in each sample was estimated from the amplification of reference gene primers within the assay. To quantify the absolute abundance of each unique TCRbeta CDR3 rearrangement, sequence reads were collapsed and filtered. For each sample, productive Simpson clonality was calculated as the square root of Simpson's diversity index over productive rearrangements. The immuneACCESS repertoire file appears here via TCRdb, limited to in-frame rearrangements. These files lack a portion of the clones; in checked studies, under half of the deficit traces to unresolved V genes, and the cause of the others is not known. Clone size and the V and J calls come from that table; the DNA yielded D and trimming. In this sample the table shows 150,000 to 190,000 clones, 76% of which occur a single time. The biggest ten clones account for more than 3.5% of the sample.

The collaborating institutions used their own protocols to collect whole blood in K2EDTA tubes. For TCRbeta analysis, collaborators shipped samples in one of three forms: frozen whole blood, isolated PBMCs, or DNA extracted from either of those sample types. The study at large found these results: The quantity of clinical and demographic metadata differed by source and by participant and was supplied without curation.

Clipping removes 10 bases from V and 6 bases from J, with 18 as the unmatched junction base count. The germline V gene provides CDR1 SGHTA and CDR2 FQGNSA. The CDR3 holds 17 amino acids from the cysteine to the phenylalanine. Just CDR3 DNA is preserved here, 51 bases in frame from base 1. With respect to this clone: Its antigen is unknown. Per-base quality was not reported, and no clone a single base away is much larger than it.

The rearrangement joined TRBV7-2 to TRBJ2-7; 13 central nucleotides agree with TRBD2. This TCR was recovered from a woman of 80 years or more with acute or convalescent COVID-19. The sequencing sample was made of peripheral blood. CDR3 reads: CATLPPGTSGTFSEQYF. The base sequence is TGTGCCACCTTACCTCCAGGGACTAGCGGGACATTCAGCGAGCAGTACTTC.